One and the same sample provided the 7 T cell receptor beta chains below, sequenced in a study of OX40 agonist ivuxolimab in advanced cancers. Here immunoSEQ multiplex PCR was the method, and the copy in TCRdb shows in-frame clones only, minus some. The table shows around 43,000 clones, with approximately 86% occurring only once. The starting material was CD4+ or CD8+ T cells sorted from blood, obtained in a trial of the OX40 agonist ivuxolimab. The receptors here all came from an adult with an advanced solid tumor such as melanoma, head and neck, liver or kidney cancer.

The V call is TRBV11-2, the J call TRBJ1-1, with a tentative D call TRBD1 (5 bases). There are 13 residues in the CDR3. V was pared by 5 bases and J by 1 base, with 8 bases between. Germline CDR1 and CDR2: SGHAT and FQNNGV. The CDR3 coding sequence is TGTGCCAGCAGCATAACAGGGAACACTGAAGCTTTCTTT. Translated: CASSITGNTEAFF.

The V call is TRBV9, the J call TRBJ2-7; D uncertain. Per the germline V gene, CDR1 is SGDLS and CDR2 is YYNGEE. This CDR3 region has 14 residues. V shed 0 bases and J shed 2 bases, with 9 bases lying between them. The CDR3, as DNA: TGTGCCAGCAGCGTAGGAGGCCGGCCCTACGAGCAGTACTTC. This codes for CASSVGGRPYEQYF.

The chain uses TRBV5-1 and TRBJ2-3, with D perhaps matching TRBD1 (5 bases). Germline assignment: CDR1 SGHRS and CDR2 YFSETQ. The CDR3 has 14 residues. V was cut by 1 base and J by 1 base, with 7 bases left in between. The CDR3 protein is CASSLWGGTDTQYF. CDR3 nucleotides: TGCGCCAGCAGCTTGTGGGGCGGCACAGATACGCAGTATTTT.

This sequence joins TRBV4-1 and TRBJ2-1; the D is unclear. Germline lookup yields CDR1 MGHRA and CDR2 YSYEKL. Trimming took 0 bases from V and 12 from J, leaving 6 bases between them. The CDR3 length is 11 residues. DNA of the CDR3: TGCGCCAGCAGCCAAGATAGGCGGCAGTTCTTC. Amino acids: CASSQDRRQFF.

V is TRBV15 and J is TRBJ1-5; D gene unclear. V was cut by 0 bases and J by 2 bases, with 8 bases left in between. The germline V gene has CDR1 LNHNV and CDR2 YYDKDF (reference sequence). This CDR3 is built from 15 residues. The CDR3 DNA reads TGTGCCACCAGCAGAGATCGGCAGGGCAATCAGCCCCAGCATTTT. Translated, it gives CATSRDRQGNQPQHF.

The rearrangement joins TRBV5-6 to TRBJ1-2; D call uncertain. The CDR3 extends over 15 amino acids. CDR1 is SGHDT, CDR2 YYEEEE, per germline. The ends were cut back, 6 bases at V and 4 bases at J, with 19 bases in the middle. CDR3 DNA: TGTGCCAGCACCTTTGAAGGAGGCTTGTTCTATGGCTACACCTTC. This encodes CASTFEGGLFYGYTF.

The chain carries TRBV7-9 and TRBJ2-1; D gene unclear. The CDR3 runs to 12 residues. Looked up from germline, CDR1 is SEHNR and CDR2 is FQNEAQ (reference sequence). V was pared by 7 bases and J by 7 bases, with 11 bases between. The CDR3 coding sequence is TGTGCCAGCAAGGGCTTCGTGAATGAGCAGTTCTTC. Its protein product is CASKGFVNEQFF.